Described below is a single T cell receptor (beta chain) sequence and its context. It has no known antigen specificity. No base qualities exist here, and no much larger clone lies one base off it. Trimming costs V 7 bases and J 5 bases, and their ends lie 12 bases apart. Taken from cysteine to valine, the CDR3 has 12 residues. Only the CDR3 portion is preserved as DNA: 36 bases, with reading frame beginning at the first base. For CDR1 and CDR2, the germline V gene lists MNHNS and SASEGT. This record comes from a study of T cell repertoires in cytomegalovirus infection (dated by TCRdb to about 2019). Concerning the study at large: Donor HLA type was relevant to the analysis, because carriage of CMV infection together with the matching HLA type was indicated by public TCR beta signatures.

The instrument given in TCRdb is Illumina HiSeq 1500. Through fastp at Q25 and MiXCR, TCRdb rebuilt clones from the public reads, retaining in-frame beta chains. Duplicate CDR3 protein sequences are folded into a single record with the most common DNA and genes. Present in this sample are hundreds of thousands of distinct CDR3 sequences, 24% of which were seen just once. Jointly, the top ten make up 8% of the sample. Overall study outcomes, separate from this receptor: In the ex vivo response, HLA-C-restricted CMV-specific TCR beta clonotypes were dominant, and in two of eight donors the single most frequent clonotype came from this HLA-C-restricted group. Carriers of CMV infection plus the relevant HLA type were discriminated by the cumulative frequency of public TCR beta family members in the study cohort and in an independent roughly 340-donor cohort.

The sample comprised CD8+ T cells from PBMCs. This receptor was taken from a human donor in good health (CMV status not recorded). Some clones in this sample may be carry-over from other donors' samples. The rearrangement joined TRBV6-1 to TRBJ2-7, with the D call tentatively TRBD1 or TRBD2, each fitting 6 bases. The CDR3 here reads CASIGGPHEQYV. The DNA sequence is as follows: TGTGCCAGCATTGGGGGGCCCCACGAGCAGTACGTC.